Presented here are 30 T cell receptor beta chains from one specimen sequenced in a study of T cell repertoires in cytomegalovirus infection. Their recognized antigens are unknown. TCRdb processed the reads anew with MiXCR; each CDR3 protein has one entry. The sample holds about 70,000 distinct CDR3 sequences; approximately 22% are singletons and the top ten take roughly two thirds. The source material was CD8+ T cells from cultured PBMCs, sampled from culture after CMV antigen stimulation. The receptors come from a human donor in good health (CMV status not recorded). Some clones in this sample may be carry-over from other donors' samples.

This clonotype was observed a handful of times. The chain has TRBV28 and TRBJ1-5; unclear D gene. Trimming cost V 3 bases and J 7 bases, with 13 bases left between them. The V gene's germline CDR1 is MDHEN and CDR2 SYDVKM. This CDR3 contains 14 residues. CDR3 loop: CASSFALKGQPQHF. CDR3 DNA sequence: TGTGCCAGCAGTTTCGCCCTTAAGGGACAGCCCCAGCATTTT.

This clonotype was observed a handful of times. The rearrangement links TRBV7-9 to TRBJ2-3; TRBD1 aligns across 8 bases. This CDR3 is 16 amino acids long. With V trimmed by 5 bases and J by 3 bases, 10 bases remained unmatched. Germline assignment: CDR1 SEHNR and CDR2 FQNEAQ (reference sequence). The CDR3 DNA follows: TGTGCCAGCAGCCCCCCAAGGACAGGGAAGACAGATACGCAGTATTTT. The encoded protein is CASSPPRTGKTDTQYF.

This clonotype was recorded a few times. CDR3 DNA sequence: TGCGCCAGCAGCCTGGGACAGGGTCGCTACAATGAGCAGTTCTTC. Its protein product is CASSLGQGRYNEQFF. The rearrangement joins TRBV5-1 to TRBJ2-1; 9 bases agree with TRBD1. Trimming cost V 4 bases and J 3 bases; bases outside gene matches: 5. The germline V gene encodes CDR1 SGHRS and CDR2 YFSETQ. There are 15 residues in the CDR3.

This clonotype appeared a few times. The genes are TRBV7-2 and TRBJ2-3, with 11 bases that match TRBD2. The junction had 13 bases not matched to a gene; V was cut back by 5 bases and J by 6 bases. The germline V gene has CDR1 SGHTA and CDR2 FQGNSA. The CDR3 length is 17 residues. The CDR3 reads CASSARLAGTVTDTQYF. The CDR3 coding sequence is TGTGCCAGCAGCGCTAGACTAGCGGGGACAGTCACGGATACGCAGTATTTT.

The sample holds a few counts of this clonotype. The V call is TRBV7-2, the J call TRBJ2-3; the match to TRBD2 covers 12 bases. CDR3 length equals 20 residues. The V gene's germline CDR1 is SGHTA and CDR2 FQGNSA. V lost 1 base to trimming and J lost 4 bases; unmatched junction nucleotides: 15. As DNA, the CDR3 is TGTGCCAGCAGCTTAGGGGGGGAGACTAGCGGGGGAAGTACGGCAGATACGCAGTATTTT. Encoded protein: CASSLGGETSGGSTADTQYF.

The V and J genes are TRBV12-3 or TRBV12-4 and TRBJ2-3; D uncertain. Trimming shortened V by 1 base and J by 4 bases, and 6 bases separated the two germline ends. The CDR3 contains 13 residues. Here the CDR3 DNA reads TGTGCCAGCAGTTTAGTTGCGGCAGATACGCAGTATTTT. Amino acids: CASSLVAADTQYF.

The chain employs TRBV7-2 and TRBJ2-7; D not certain. Germline CDR1 is SGHTA and CDR2 is FQGNSA. The CDR3 has 14 amino acids. V lost 1 base to trimming and J lost 7 bases, with 14 bases between them. The CDR3 DNA reads as TGTGCCAGCAGCTTAGTACGGGTTAGTCGAGAGCAGTACTTC. This gives the protein CASSLVRVSREQYF.

The sample holds one count of this clonotype. The rearrangement links TRBV7-2 to TRBJ2-7, with 9 positions matching TRBD1. CDR3 size: 13 residues. Germline V gene data show CDR1 as SGHTA and CDR2 as FQGNSA. After removal of 3 bases from V and 6 bases from J, the junction contained 3 bases not matched to a gene. CDR3 nucleotides: TGTGCCAGCAGCTTGGGACAGGGATTCGAGCAGTACTTC. It yields the protein CASSLGQGFEQYF.

In this sample, this clonotype turned up many times. CDR3 sequence reads: CASSSLAGGLGNEQFF. The DNA of the CDR3 is TGTGCCAGCAGCTCCCTAGCGGGGGGACTGGGTAATGAGCAGTTCTTC. The chain couples TRBV7-2 to TRBJ2-1; 11 nucleotides agree with TRBD2. From germline, CDR1 is SGHTA and CDR2 FQGNSA. V shed 4 bases, J shed 7 bases, and the junction held 9 bases outside the gene matches. The CDR3 sequence is 16 residues long.

This clonotype was detected only a few times. V usage is TRBV4-1 and J usage is TRBJ1-5; no clear D. The CDR3 runs 13 residues. Looked up from germline, CDR1 is MGHRA and CDR2 is YSYEKL. V lost 5 bases, J lost 7 bases, and 12 bases lay in between. The CDR3 nucleotides are TGCGCCAGCAGCGTAGAGGTTGACCAGCCCCAGCATTTT. This codes for CASSVEVDQPQHF.

Judged by abundance, this clonotype is medium-sized (0.01 to 0.1%). The V and J genes are TRBV7-2 and TRBJ1-1; possibly TRBD1 for D (5 bases). The germline V and J ends were trimmed by 5 bases and 1 base, with 14 bases remaining between them. CDR3 length: 15 residues. Germline values: CDR1 SGHTA, CDR2 FQGNSA. CDR3 nucleotide sequence: TGTGCCAGCAGCCAAGCACCAACAGGGAACACTGAAGCTTTCTTT. This gives the protein CASSQAPTGNTEAFF.

There are a few counts of this clonotype. The J gene is TRBJ2-1, the V gene TRBV7-7; tentative D call: TRBD1 (5 bases). V shed 2 bases and J shed 6 bases, with 29 bases lying between them. CDR1 is SSHAT and CDR2 is FNYEAQ in the germline V gene (reference sequence). The CDR3 runs to 20 residues. This CDR3 reads CASSLRSPESRAGVRNEQFF. The CDR3 region has the DNA TGTGCCAGCAGCTTACGTAGCCCCGAATCCAGGGCTGGCGTGCGCAATGAGCAGTTCTTC. The whole variable domain, filled in from reference TRBV7-7 and TRBJ2-1, reads GAGVSQSPRYKVTKRGQDVTLRCDPISSHATLYWYQQALGQGPEFLTYFNYEAQPDKSGLPSDRFSAERPEGSISTLTIQRTEQRDSAMYRCASSLRSPESRAGVRNEQFFGPGTRLTVL.

This clonotype was recorded at least ten times. For the CDR3, the DNA is TGTGCCAGCAGCCAACACGACAGGACAGATACGCAGTATTTT. Its translation is CASSQHDRTDTQYF. The V gene is TRBV7-2, the J gene TRBJ2-3; D perhaps matches TRBD1 (6 bases). Germline V gene lookup returns CDR1 SGHTA and CDR2 FQGNSA. CDR3 size: 14 residues. Trimming took 5 bases from V and 3 from J, leaving 12 bases between them.

The chain carries TRBV14 and TRBJ2-3; TRBD2 matches 11 bases. The CDR3 is made up of 17 amino acids. V shed 4 bases, J shed 2 bases, and the junction held 8 bases outside the gene matches. CDR1 SGHDN and CDR2 FVKESK come from the germline V gene. This chain's CDR3 is CASSLLPTSGATDTQYF. The CDR3 DNA is TGTGCCAGCAGCCTCCTGCCGACTAGCGGGGCCACAGATACGCAGTATTTT.

This chain connects TRBV12-3 or TRBV12-4 to TRBJ1-1, with D uncertain. The CDR3 contains 14 residues. Trimming left V 5 bases short and J 7 bases short, with 17 bases between. CDR3 sequence (DNA): TGTGCCAGCAGTCTATTATCCGACTCTTTTGAAGCTTTCTTT. Amino acid sequence: CASSLLSDSFEAFF.

The sample holds a few counts of this clonotype. J is TRBJ2-2 and V is TRBV7-6, with 9 nucleotides matching TRBD2. This CDR3 has 20 residues. The germline V gene has CDR1 SGHVS and CDR2 FNYEAQ. With 4 bases clipped from V and 6 bases from J, the junction kept 21 bases outside the gene matches. The CDR3: CASSSSSLEFNAGGPGELFF. The CDR3 nucleotides read TGTGCCAGCAGCTCATCCTCCTTGGAATTCAACGCGGGGGGGCCCGGGGAGCTGTTTTTT.

This sequence joins TRBV7-9 and TRBJ1-2; D is unresolved. The CDR3 spans 14 residues. Trimming left V 0 bases short and J 5 bases short, with 10 bases between. Germline V gene data show CDR1 as SEHNR and CDR2 as FQNEAQ (reference sequence). This chain's CDR3 is CASSLAADLYGYTF. CDR3 coding DNA: TGTGCCAGCAGCTTAGCGGCAGATTTATATGGCTACACCTTC. Based on the CDR3 plus reference TRBV7-9 and TRBJ1-2, the full variable domain is DTGVSQNPRHKITKRGQNVTFRCDPISEHNRLYWYRQTLGQGPEFLTYFQNEAQLEKSRLLSDRFSAERPKGSFSTLEIQRTEQGDSAMYLCASSLAADLYGYTFGSGTRLTVV.

The V gene is TRBV10-3, the J gene TRBJ2-7; a weak D match, TRBD1 (5 bases). Germline V lookup: CDR1 ENHRY, CDR2 SYGVKD. The V end was cut by 4 bases, the J end by 3 bases, with 10 bases between. The CDR3 totals 13 residues. CDR3 nucleotides: TGTGCCATCAGTGGACAGAGCCACTACGAGCAGTACTTC. Its protein is CAISGQSHYEQYF.

This clonotype was found a few times. This sequence joins TRBV4-1 and TRBJ1-2; D possibly corresponds to TRBD1 (5 bases). The V gene lost 0 bases and the J gene lost 4 bases, with 15 bases spanning the gap. Looked up from germline, CDR1 is MGHRA and CDR2 is YSYEKL. The length of the CDR3 is 16 residues. The CDR3 loop reads CASSQDRARDVYGYTF. In DNA form, the CDR3 reads TGCGCCAGCAGCCAAGATAGAGCCAGGGACGTCTATGGCTACACCTTC.

This clonotype was picked up a small number of times. This chain joins TRBV6-8 and TRBJ1-5, with a possible D match to TRBD1 (5 bases). CDR1 is MNHGY and CDR2 is SAAAGT in the germline V gene. V gave up 4 bases and J gave up 5 bases, with 9 bases separating them. The CDR3 has 13 amino acids. The CDR3 is CASSLGGYQPQHF. CDR3 coding DNA: TGTGCCAGCAGTTTGGGGGGTTATCAGCCCCAGCATTTT.

The chain's CDR3 is CASSLSRSSNQPQHF. CDR3 nucleotides: TGTGCCAGCAGTTTATCGCGCAGTAGCAATCAGCCCCAGCATTTT. The genes are TRBV27 and TRBJ1-5; the D is unclear. This CDR3 spans 15 amino acids. The V end lost 0 bases, the J end lost 0 bases, and 6 bases lay between the germline ends. CDR1 is MNHEY, CDR2 SMNVEV, per germline (reference sequence).

The gene calls are TRBV5-6 and TRBJ2-1, with 8 nucleotides matching TRBD2. Trimming removed 0 bases from V and 2 bases from J; junction bases left unmatched: 7. Germline CDR1 is SGHDT and CDR2 is YYEEEE. CDR3 length: 17 amino acids. The CDR3 nucleotides are TGTGCCAGCAGCTTGGGGGGGACGGGGGGGGCCTACAATGAGCAGTTCTTC. It encodes CASSLGGTGGAYNEQFF.

The gene calls are TRBV6-1 and TRBJ1-1; possible D gene TRBD1, 6 bases. Germline CDR1 reads MNHNS; CDR2 reads SASEGT. Trimming removed 6 bases at V and 0 bases at J, with 14 bases between. The CDR3 extends over 15 amino acids. The CDR3 nucleotides read TGTGCCAGCAGCCGGTGGAGGGGGATGAACACTGAAGCTTTCTTT. It codes for CASSRWRGMNTEAFF.

The chain couples TRBV29-1 to TRBJ1-1, with 7 positions matching TRBD1. Germline CDR1 is SQVTM and CDR2 is ANQGSEA. The length of the CDR3 is 10 residues. V lost 6 bases to trimming and J lost 7 bases; unmatched junction nucleotides: 2. The CDR3 nucleotides read TGCAGCGTCAACAGGGGTGAAGCTTTCTTT. It codes for CSVNRGEAFF.

A few counts support this clonotype. The gene calls are TRBV2 and TRBJ1-1; no firm D call. V was trimmed by 6 bases and J by 10 bases, leaving 9 bases between them. The CDR3 has 10 amino acids. Germline V gene sequence: CDR1 SNHLY, CDR2 FYNNEI. The CDR3 DNA is TGTGCCAGCAGGGACCCCGCAGCTTTCTTT. Translating it yields CASRDPAAFF.

In its sample, this clonotype was seen a few times. The chain joins TRBV7-2 to TRBJ1-3, with 7 nucleotides matching TRBD1. Germline V lookup: CDR1 SGHTA, CDR2 FQGNSA. The CDR3 spans 17 residues. V shed 4 bases and J 0 bases; nucleotides not matched to a gene: 9. Here the CDR3 DNA reads TGTGCCAGCAGCTCGTTAGGACAGGTTTACTCTGGAAACACCATATATTTT. Translated, it gives CASSSLGQVYSGNTIYF.

CDR3 sequence: CASSLTAEGGGALDTQYF. CDR3 DNA: TGTGCCAGCAGCTTAACAGCGGAGGGCGGGGGGGCGTTGGATACGCAGTATTTT. The V call is TRBV7-2, the J call TRBJ2-3, with 9 bases matching TRBD2. Trimming removed 2 bases from V and 6 bases from J; junction bases left unmatched: 15. Germline V gene data show CDR1 as SGHTA and CDR2 as FQGNSA. This CDR3 has 18 residues.

This clonotype was counted between two and nine times. The rearrangement joins TRBV12-5 to TRBJ2-7; D gene ambiguous. Trimming removed 3 bases at V and 2 bases at J, with 8 bases between. This CDR3 is built from 13 residues. The germline gives CDR1 LGHNT, CDR2 FRNRAP. CDR3 sequence reads: CASGLGSAYEQYF. The CDR3 region has the DNA TGTGCTAGTGGTTTAGGGTCGGCCTACGAGCAGTACTTC.

The chain carries TRBV12-3 or TRBV12-4 and TRBJ2-4; D is ambiguous. V shed 3 bases and J shed 8 bases, with 8 bases lying between them. CDR3 size: 12 residues. The CDR3 coding sequence is TGTGCCAGCAGTTTGAAAGGAGACATTCAGTACTTC. This sequence encodes CASSLKGDIQYF.

The rearrangement links TRBV7-2 to TRBJ1-1; tentatively, D is TRBD1 (5 bases). CDR1 is SGHTA and CDR2 is FQGNSA in the germline V gene. The CDR3 is 14 amino acids. V was trimmed by 5 bases and J by 4 bases, leaving 14 bases between them. CDR3 sequence (DNA): TGTGCCAGCAGCGTAGATGGGGGTTCCACTGAAGCTTTCTTT. Translating gives CASSVDGGSTEAFF.